This note documents a single TCR beta chain sequence. Its antigen is as yet unknown. There are 12 residues in the CDR3. The germline V gene encodes CDR1 ENHRY and CDR2 SYGVKD. The data stem from a study of post-analysis software for immune sequencing data. The wider study: Included courses were relapsing-remitting and secondary progressive multiple sclerosis; progressive-relapsing multiple sclerosis was also included. Study-wide findings and caveats: By F measure, strong co-clustering occurred among samples prepared in the same batch. TRBV5-6, TRBV5-1 and TRBV20-1 belonged to a set of roughly five TRBV segments that were more frequent in patients than controls.

Sequencing libraries made from TCR beta cDNA carried unique molecular identifiers. Starting from roughly 1.1 to 9.2 million T cells, the study yielded 450,000 to 500,000 cDNA molecules. TCRdb re-derived calls from the PCR reads in MiXCR, one entry per CDR3 protein. The table includes about half a million distinct CDR3 sequences, under 55% detected once. The sequence was obtained from a girl aged 5 to 17 with multiple sclerosis. The chain employs TRBV10-3 and TRBJ2-4; D remains unclear. The J call is doubtful: the DNA matches TRBJ2-7 better. Sequences were obtained from blood. The chain's CDR3 is CAISEWPYEQYF. The DNA of the CDR3 is TGTGCCATCAGCGAATGGCCCTACGAGCAGTACTTC.